This entry lists 21 T cell receptor beta chains sequenced from one sample in a study of beta chain features in type 1 diabetes. Study-wide points: All four CD4+ subsets from Type 1 diabetes patients carried moderately but significantly shorter TCRB CDR3s.

Investigators reverse transcribed all isolated RNA, so they sequenced expressed TCRB transcripts. TCRdb's table, derived via immunoSEQ multiplex PCR, lists solely in-frame clones and lacks some. The table shows around 250,000 clones, with about 23% occurring only once. Their cognate antigens are unknown. Sequenced: naive CD4+ T cells from blood. The receptors come from a woman in her thirties with type 1 diabetes.

This clone showed up just a few times. The V and J genes are TRBV29-1 and TRBJ2-1, with 11 bases lining up with TRBD2. V lost 4 bases, J lost 0 bases, and 5 bases stayed unmatched. The CDR3 is 16 residues long. Germline V gene lookup returns CDR1 SQVTM and CDR2 ANQGSEA. CDR3 sequence: CSVVATSGSSYNEQFF. Written as DNA, the CDR3 is TGCAGCGTTGTAGCTACTAGCGGGAGCTCCTACAATGAGCAGTTCTTC.

V is TRBV6-5 and J is TRBJ1-2, with D possibly being TRBD1 (5 bases). The CDR3 contains 16 residues. Trimming cost V 0 bases and J 2 bases, with 13 bases left between them. Germline CDR1 reads MNHEY; CDR2 reads SVGAGI. The CDR3 reads CASSYSRGVSNYGYTF. CDR3 DNA sequence: TGTGCCAGCAGTTACTCGCGGGGCGTTTCGAACTATGGCTACACCTTC.

This chain uses TRBV29-1 with TRBJ1-1; no clear D gene. V lost 4 bases and J 0 bases, leaving 9 bases between the germline ends. Germline V CDR1 and CDR2: SQVTM, ANQGSEA. CDR3 length: 13 amino acids. CDR3 DNA sequence: TGCAGCGTTGTTAGCAACATGAACACTGAAGCTTTCTTT. Translating gives CSVVSNMNTEAFF.

The chain combines TRBV9 with TRBJ2-4; no definite D call. CDR1 is SGDLS, CDR2 YYNGEE, per germline. This CDR3 is built from 15 residues. Trimming removed 2 bases at V and 8 bases at J, with 17 bases between. CDR3 nucleotides: TGTGCCAGCAGCGTCTTGGGCCAAGCTGTGGACATTCAGTACTTC. Protein: CASSVLGQAVDIQYF.

The J gene is TRBJ2-1, the V gene TRBV28, with D possibly being TRBD2 (5 bases). V was clipped by 7 bases and J by 3 bases, with 16 bases between them. CDR3 size: 15 residues. Germline CDR1 reads MDHEN; CDR2 reads SYDVKM. In DNA form, the CDR3 reads TGTGCCAGCACCCCCCGTCCTCGGGGCTACAATGAGCAGTTCTTC. It translates to CASTPRPRGYNEQFF.

This sequence joins TRBV25-1 and TRBJ1-2, with TRBD1 matching 8 bases. The V segment lost 1 base and the J segment 3 bases; nucleotides outside the gene matches: 4. The germline CDR1 and CDR2 sequences are MGHDK and SYGVNS. The CDR3 length is 15 residues. CDR3 region: CASSESPTGDYGYTF. CDR3 coding DNA: TGTGCCAGCAGTGAATCACCGACAGGGGACTATGGCTACACCTTC.

A few counts support this clone. This chain links TRBV7-3 with TRBJ2-3; 8 bases match TRBD2. V shed 5 bases, J shed 0 bases, and the junction held 7 bases outside the gene matches. Looked up from germline, CDR1 is SGHTA and CDR2 is FQGTGA. The CDR3 spans 16 residues. DNA for the CDR3: TGTGCCAGCAGCCGCGGACTAGCTGCTAGCACAGATACGCAGTATTTT. It encodes CASSRGLAASTDTQYF.

The chain joins TRBV29-1 to TRBJ1-5; D is ambiguous. CDR3 size: 14 residues. V shed 1 base and J shed 4 bases, with 11 bases lying between them. CDR1 is SQVTM and CDR2 is ANQGSEA in the germline V gene. CDR3 nucleotides: TGCAGCGTTGAAGTTCCGGGGTTGAATCAGCCCCAGCATTTT. Its translation: CSVEVPGLNQPQHF.

This clone was seen a few times. V and J are TRBV6-6 and TRBJ2-1; TRBD2 agrees at 12 bases. The germline V gene encodes CDR1 MNHNY and CDR2 SVGAGI (reference sequence). This CDR3 contains 16 residues. Trimming at V came to 5 bases and at J to 13 bases, leaving 15 bases not matched to a gene. The CDR3 DNA sequence: TGTGCCAGCAGTCCGGCTAGCGGGAGGGCCGCGTTGGATCAGTTCTTC. Translated: CASSPASGRAALDQFF.

In the case of this clone: Other nucleotide sequences in the sample specify the same CDR3. The chain employs TRBV29-1 and TRBJ1-1; tentative D call: TRBD1 (6 bases). V shed 2 bases and J shed 1 base, with 8 bases lying between them. The germline gives CDR1 SQVTM, CDR2 ANQGSEA. The CDR3 has 13 residues. Written as DNA, the CDR3 is TGCAGCGTTGAACGGGACACGAACACTGAAGCTTTCTTT. Translated: CSVERDTNTEAFF.

This clone was detected a few times. This chain links TRBV4-1 with TRBJ1-5, with D maybe TRBD1 (6 bases). The CDR3 consists of 14 residues. The germline V gene encodes CDR1 MGHRA and CDR2 YSYEKL. V was shortened by 1 base and J by 4 bases, with 8 bases between the two germline ends. The CDR3 nucleotides are TGCGCCAGCAGCCAAGGGACAGCTAATCAGCCCCAGCATTTT. Its protein is CASSQGTANQPQHF.

This clone was observed a handful of times. The CDR3 DNA is TGTGCCAGTAGTTCAGCCCTAGCGGAAACCTACAATGAGCAGTTCTTC. Amino acid sequence: CASSSALAETYNEQFF. This chain links TRBV19 with TRBJ2-1; 7 nucleotides line up with TRBD2. CDR3 length: 16 amino acids. V trimming: 5 bases; J trimming: 2 bases; junction bases outside the gene matches: 9. The germline gives CDR1 LNHDA, CDR2 SQIVND (reference sequence).

In this sample, this clone turned up a few times. In nucleotides, the CDR3 is TGTGCCAGCAGCTCGCGAGGTGATACGCAGTATTTT. Residues: CASSSRGDTQYF. This chain uses TRBV7-9 with TRBJ2-3; D call uncertain. The CDR3 covers 12 residues. V was shortened by 4 bases and J by 6 bases, with 8 bases between the two germline ends. Germline V gene data show CDR1 as SEHNR and CDR2 as FQNEAQ (reference sequence).

The chain employs TRBV28 and TRBJ2-1; D ambiguous. V lost 6 bases, J lost 8 bases, and 11 bases lay in between. The CDR3 is 12 residues long. The germline V gene has CDR1 MDHEN and CDR2 SYDVKM. The CDR3 DNA sequence: TGTGCCAGCAGCTCTCTAGTGGATGAGCAGTTCTTC. Translated, it gives CASSSLVDEQFF.

This clone has a handful of counts. The genes are TRBV30 and TRBJ2-3; no definite D call. The length of the CDR3 is 12 residues. Germline lookup yields CDR1 GTSNPN and CDR2 SVGIG (reference sequence). Trimming stripped 5 bases from V and 1 base from J, with 7 bases between. CDR3 coding DNA: TGTGCCTGGGTCCCGGGCACAGATACGCAGTATTTT. It translates to CAWVPGTDTQYF.

This clone was seen only a few times. This chain links TRBV28 with TRBJ1-1; 8 bases line up with TRBD1. With V trimmed by 5 bases and J by 6 bases, 5 bases remained unmatched. This CDR3 spans 13 amino acids. Germline CDR1 and CDR2: MDHEN and SYDVKM. The CDR3 nucleotides are TGTGCCAGCAGTGGACAGGGTTGGGCTGAAGCTTTCTTT. This sequence encodes CASSGQGWAEAFF.

The rearrangement links TRBV2 to TRBJ2-1; 9 nucleotides align to TRBD2. The CDR3 extends over 14 amino acids. Trimming cost V 7 bases and J 3 bases; bases outside gene matches: 4. Germline lookup yields CDR1 SNHLY and CDR2 FYNNEI. CDR3 nucleotides: TGTGCCAGCATTTGGACTAGCGACTACAATGAGCAGTTCTTC. Its protein is CASIWTSDYNEQFF.

The chain is built from TRBV6-5 and TRBJ1-1, with 10 bases identical to TRBD1. Germline-derived CDR1 and CDR2 are MNHEY and SVGAGI. Unmatched junction bases numbered 3, after V lost 4 bases and J lost 1 base. The length of the CDR3 is 15 residues. The CDR3 DNA follows: TGTGCCAGCAGTTGGCGGGACAGGGGGAACACTGAAGCTTTCTTT. Protein sequence: CASSWRDRGNTEAFF.

V gene TRBV19 combines with J gene TRBJ1-1; 7 nucleotides agree with TRBD1. The junction had 9 bases not matched to a gene; V was cut back by 8 bases and J by 3 bases. The CDR3 length is 14 residues. Per germline, CDR1 LNHDA and CDR2 SQIVND (reference sequence). CDR3 sequence (DNA): TGTGCCAGTCTTAAGGGGGCAGGGGACACTGAAGCTTTCTTT. Translated, it gives CASLKGAGDTEAFF.

This clone was recorded once. The chain recombines TRBV19 with TRBJ2-5; 8 bases fit TRBD1. The CDR3 has 13 amino acids. Germline V gene sequence: CDR1 LNHDA, CDR2 SQIVND (reference sequence). V lost 10 bases to trimming and J lost 5 bases; unmatched junction nucleotides: 9. The CDR3 sequence is CATKGTGGETQYF. Written as DNA, the CDR3 is TGTGCCACTAAAGGAACAGGGGGTGAGACCCAGTACTTC.

This clone has only a few counts. V gene TRBV27 combines with J gene TRBJ2-1; a possible D gene is TRBD2 (6 bases). CDR1 is MNHEY, CDR2 SMNVEV, per germline (reference sequence). This CDR3 contains 17 residues. Deletions cut 8 bases from V and 0 bases from J, with 20 bases between. The CDR3: CASGGAWGDSSYNEQFF. CDR3 nucleotides: TGTGCCAGCGGAGGCGCCTGGGGGGATAGCTCCTACAATGAGCAGTTCTTC.